Sequencing of this T cell receptor (beta chain) was carried out in a study of blood T cell repertoires in COVID-19. Sequencing used immunoSEQ multiplex PCR; TCRdb keeps in-frame clones, though not all of them. The table records 540,000 or so clones, roughly nine tenths of them present only once. The CDR3 loop spans 17 amino acids. The V segment lost 4 bases and the J segment 4 bases; nucleotides outside the gene matches: 14. Germline-derived CDR1 and CDR2 are KGHSH and LQKENI. The V call is TRBV18, the J call TRBJ1-2; 8 bases are shared with TRBD1. This TCR was sampled from a woman in her 50s with COVID-19, enrolled during active disease. The sequenced sample was peripheral blood. In DNA, the CDR3 is TGTGCCAGCTCACTCAACTCACCGGGACAGGACATCTATGGCTACACCTTC. Protein: CASSLNSPGQDIYGYTF.